Listed below are T cell receptor beta chains from one sample, sequenced in a study of T cell responses to AZD1222 COVID-19 vaccine. The protocol was immunoSEQ multiplex PCR, while the TCRdb copy is restricted to in-frame clones and leaves out a portion. The sample has some 170,000 clones; about 92% are singletons. The starting material was peripheral blood, obtained on day 0 of AZD1222 vaccination. Source of these receptors: an adult in good health. The CDR3 runs from the conserved cysteine through the conserved F or W. The order of the fields is J gene, clone size, V gene, D gene, CDR3 DNA, CDR3 protein. A D gene is named only where the DNA matches it firmly. Clone size is not always given. Where it is, it says once, few, many or a class for expanded clones.

TRBJ1-5 | - | TRBV7-9 | - | TGTGCCAGCAGCTTGGAAGGGGTACAGCCCCAGCATTTT | CASSLEGVQPQHF
TRBJ1-2 | - | TRBV15 | - | TGTGCCACCAGCAGAACATTAGACAGGAGGGCCTATGGCTACACCTTC | CATSRTLDRRAYGYTF
TRBJ1-2 | - | TRBV7-9 | - | TGTGCCAGCTCCCCCAGGGGAGGGAACTATGGCTACACCTTC | CASSPRGGNYGYTF
TRBJ1-1 | - | TRBV5-4 | - | TGTGCCAGCAGCGGACTAGGGGACACTGAAGCTTTCTTT | CASSGLGDTEAFF
TRBJ1-1 | - | TRBV6-2/TRBV6-3 | TRBD1 | TGTGCCAGCAGTAAAAAAGACAGGGATTACACTGAAGCTTTCTTT | CASSKKDRDYTEAFF
TRBJ2-5 | - | TRBV13 | - | TGTGCCAGCAGTCCCCCGGGCAGAGAAGAGACCCAGTACTTC | CASSPPGREETQYF
TRBJ2-7 | - | TRBV2 | - | TGTGCCAGCAGGACGGACTCCTACGAGCAGTACTTC | CASRTDSYEQYF
TRBJ1-2 | few | TRBV10-3 | TRBD1 | TGTGCCATCAGCGAACGACAGGGCTATGGCTACACCTTC | CAISERQGYGYTF
TRBJ1-2 | - | TRBV27 | - | TGTGCCAGCAAGCTACGTAACAACTATGGCTACACCTTC | CASKLRNNYGYTF
TRBJ2-7 | - | TRBV19 | - | TGTGCCAGTAGTATGAGCTCGGGATCCTACGAGCAGTACTTC | CASSMSSGSYEQYF
TRBJ1-5 | - | TRBV13 | - | TGTGCCAGCAGCTCCCGCAGGGGCCGTAATCCCAGCACTCAGCCCCAGCATTTT | CASSSRRGRNPSTQPQHF
TRBJ2-7 | - | TRBV7-2 | TRBD2 | TGTGCCAGCAGCTTCACTAGCGGGGACTACGAGCAGTACTTC | CASSFTSGDYEQYF
TRBJ1-6 | - | TRBV10-3 | - | TGTGCCATCAGTGCCGGGAATTCACCCCTCCACTTT | CAISAGNSPLHF
TRBJ1-5 | - | TRBV19 | - | TGTGCCAGTAGTCCGGCGGTCGGGATCTATCAGCCCCAGCATTTT | CASSPAVGIYQPQHF
TRBJ2-5 | - | TRBV7-6 | - | TGTGCCAGCAGCTTATCCGTCCGACACCAAGAGACCCAGTACTTC | CASSLSVRHQETQYF
TRBJ2-7 | - | TRBV6-2/TRBV6-3 | - | TGTGCCAGCAGTTATCCCTCTTACGAGCAGTACTTC | CASSYPSYEQYF